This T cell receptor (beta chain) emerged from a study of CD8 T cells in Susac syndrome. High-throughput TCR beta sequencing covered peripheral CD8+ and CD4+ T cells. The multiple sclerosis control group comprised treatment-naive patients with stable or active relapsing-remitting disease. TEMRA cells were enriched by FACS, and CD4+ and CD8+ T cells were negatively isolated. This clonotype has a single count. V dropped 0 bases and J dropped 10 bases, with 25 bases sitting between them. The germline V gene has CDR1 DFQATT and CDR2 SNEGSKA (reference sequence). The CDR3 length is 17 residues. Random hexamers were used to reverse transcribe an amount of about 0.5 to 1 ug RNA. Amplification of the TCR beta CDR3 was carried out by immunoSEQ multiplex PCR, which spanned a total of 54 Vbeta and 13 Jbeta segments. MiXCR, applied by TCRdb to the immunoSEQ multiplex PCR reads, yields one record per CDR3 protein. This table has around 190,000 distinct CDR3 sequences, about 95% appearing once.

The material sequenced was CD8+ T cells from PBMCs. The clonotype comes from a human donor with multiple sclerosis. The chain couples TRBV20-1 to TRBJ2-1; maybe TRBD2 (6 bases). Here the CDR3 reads CSARDTTSYPSITEQFF. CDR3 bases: TGCAGTGCTAGAGACACTACTAGCTACCCCTCAATCACGGAGCAGTTCTTC.